A single sample gave rise to the 14 T cell receptor beta chains below, sequenced in a study of OX40 agonist ivuxolimab in advanced cancers. TCRdb's copy holds only in-frame clones and misses some; the assay was immunoSEQ multiplex PCR. The table records about 50,000 clones, around 90% of them present only once. The material was CD4+ or CD8+ T cells sorted from blood, obtained in a trial of the OX40 agonist ivuxolimab. These receptor sequences come from an adult with an advanced solid tumor such as melanoma, head and neck, liver or kidney cancer.

About this clone: This specimen includes other DNA sequences encoding the same CDR3. CDR3 protein: CASSYSGGNTEAFF. In DNA form, the CDR3 reads TGTGCCAGCAGTTACTCTGGCGGTAACACTGAAGCTTTCTTT. J is TRBJ1-1 and V is TRBV6-5; D is unresolved. Germline V gene lookup returns CDR1 MNHEY and CDR2 SVGAGI. The CDR3 runs to 14 residues. Trimming pared 0 bases from V and 2 bases from J, leaving 7 bases between.

This chain uses TRBV5-1 with TRBJ1-1; TRBD1 aligns across 8 bases. CDR1 SGHRS and CDR2 YFSETQ come from the germline V gene. The CDR3 length is 15 residues. V trimming: 2 bases; J trimming: 1 base; junction bases outside the gene matches: 4. The CDR3 DNA reads TGCGCCAGCAGCTTAACAGGGGGAGGGAACACTGAAGCTTTCTTT. This sequence encodes CASSLTGGGNTEAFF.

On this clone itself: A junction boundary mismatches the germline segment, possibly from a read error. The chain joins TRBV7-9 to TRBJ1-4, with D unclear. The CDR3 runs 15 residues. Germline V gene sequence: CDR1 SEHNR, CDR2 FQNEAQ (reference sequence). The CDR3 sequence is CASSLGRALTEKLFF. CDR3 DNA: TGTGCCAGCAGTTTAGGGCGGGCCTTGACTGAAAAACTGTTTTTT.

V usage is TRBV6-1 and J usage is TRBJ1-4; D may be TRBD1 (5 bases). CDR3 size: 14 residues. Trimming took 5 bases from V and 7 from J, leaving 14 bases between them. CDR1 and CDR2 from the germline V gene are MNHNS and SASEGT. CDR3 nucleotide sequence: TGTGCCAGCAGTTCGGGACTTTTAGGTGAAAAACTGTTTTTT. Its translation: CASSSGLLGEKLFF.

This clone was observed a handful of times. The chain employs TRBV5-1 and TRBJ1-2; D gene ambiguous. The CDR3 covers 16 residues. Germline CDR1 reads SGHRS; CDR2 reads YFSETQ. Trimming cost V 1 base and J 4 bases, with 17 bases left between them. This chain's CDR3 is CASSLWTPASSYGYTF. The CDR3 DNA follows: TGCGCCAGCAGCTTGTGGACCCCCGCGTCCTCCTATGGCTACACCTTC.

The chain employs TRBV13 and TRBJ2-7, with TRBD2 identical over 11 bases. This CDR3 region has 15 residues. Germline trimming cut 5 bases from V and 6 bases from J; bases unmatched to any gene: 9. The germline CDR1 and CDR2 sequences are PRHDT and FYEKMQ (reference sequence). This chain's CDR3 is CASSGYSGGAGEQYF. The CDR3 region has the DNA TGTGCCAGCAGCGGATATAGCGGGGGGGCCGGCGAGCAGTACTTC.

The rearrangement uses TRBV7-2 and TRBJ1-2; D not certain. The germline V and J ends were trimmed by 1 base and 2 bases, with 11 bases remaining between them. There are 15 residues in the CDR3. Germline V lookup: CDR1 SGHTA, CDR2 FQGNSA. Here the CDR3 reads CASSLVSQKNYGYTF. The DNA of the CDR3 is TGTGCCAGCAGCTTAGTGTCTCAGAAGAACTATGGCTACACCTTC.

The J gene is TRBJ2-1, the V gene TRBV9, with D tentatively TRBD1 or TRBD2 (7 bases each). The CDR3 loop spans 13 amino acids. V gave up 0 bases and J gave up 10 bases, with 11 bases separating them. Germline loops: CDR1 SGDLS, CDR2 YYNGEE. CDR3 residues: CASSVDQGGEQFF. Here the CDR3 DNA reads TGTGCCAGCAGCGTAGACCAGGGGGGGGAGCAGTTCTTC.

V usage is TRBV30 and J usage is TRBJ1-2; 11 positions agree with TRBD1. The CDR3 is 16 residues long. Looked up from germline, CDR1 is GTSNPN and CDR2 is SVGIG (reference sequence). Trimming took 0 bases from V and 8 from J; bases not matched to a gene: 11. The CDR3 reads CAWSVRRTGGLGGYTF. As DNA, the CDR3 is TGTGCCTGGAGTGTACGTAGGACAGGGGGCCTAGGAGGCTACACCTTC.

V is TRBV6-4 and J is TRBJ1-2, with 7 nucleotides matching TRBD1. The CDR3 consists of 14 residues. The V and J ends lost 5 bases and 2 bases, in that order; junction bases with no gene match: 5. Germline CDR1 is MRHNA and CDR2 is SNTAGT. The CDR3 protein is CASSYETGNYGYTF. The DNA of the CDR3 is TGTGCCAGCAGTTACGAGACAGGGAACTATGGCTACACCTTC.

This chain uses TRBV5-1 with TRBJ1-3; TRBD1 is a possible D gene (5 bases). Trimming removed 0 bases from V and 4 bases from J, with 8 bases in between. The CDR3 extends over 14 amino acids. CDR1 and CDR2 (germline): SGHRS, YFSETQ. The CDR3 here is CASSLDPGGNTIYF. The CDR3 DNA reads as TGCGCCAGCAGCTTGGATCCAGGGGGAAACACCATATATTTT.

This rearrangement joins TRBV5-1 to TRBJ2-1; TRBD1 matches 9 bases. V gave up 0 bases and J gave up 6 bases; unmatched junction bases: 4. CDR1 SGHRS and CDR2 YFSETQ come from the germline V gene. The CDR3 is 15 residues long. CDR3 bases: TGCGCCAGCAGCTTGGGGGACAGGGCGGTCAATGAGCAGTTCTTC. Translated, it gives CASSLGDRAVNEQFF.

The V gene is TRBV4-3, the J gene TRBJ1-6; D unresolved. CDR3 size: 16 residues. Trimming left V 0 bases short and J 9 bases short, with 15 bases between. CDR1 and CDR2 from the germline V gene are LGHNA and YSLEER. The CDR3, as DNA: TGCGCCAGCAGCCAAGATCGGGCAGGAACGGGTTCACCCCTCCACTTT. Its translation: CASSQDRAGTGSPLHF.

The V and J genes are TRBV9 and TRBJ2-1, with D unclear. Germline V lookup: CDR1 SGDLS, CDR2 YYNGEE. V shed 2 bases and J shed 0 bases, with 9 bases lying between them. CDR3 size: 15 residues. DNA of the CDR3: TGTGCCAGCAGCGTCGGGTCGTCCTCCTACAATGAGCAGTTCTTC. Amino acids: CASSVGSSSYNEQFF.